This TCR beta chain stems from a study of blood T cell repertoires in COVID-19. The CDR3 spans 13 residues. Germline CDR1 GTSNPN, CDR2 SVGIG (reference sequence). V lost 3 bases and J 1 base, leaving 10 bases between the germline ends. Per the authors' pipeline: Reference gene primer amplification yielded estimated nucleated cell counts. TCRdb's copy holds only in-frame clones and misses some; the assay was immunoSEQ multiplex PCR. D and trimming come from the DNA, and the V and J calls and clone size come from that table. There are over 200,000 clones in the sample; approximately 84% occur only once, and over 1.5% lies in the top ten.

The material sequenced was peripheral blood. This chain connects TRBV30 to TRBJ2-7; TRBD1 might be the D (5 bases). The receptor comes from a man aged 40-49 years with active or convalescent COVID-19. CDR3 in amino acids: CAWRAGWSYEQYF. The DNA of the CDR3 is TGTGCCTGGAGGGCAGGGTGGTCCTACGAGCAGTACTTC. Based on the CDR3 plus reference TRBV30 and TRBJ2-7, the full variable domain is SQTIHQWPATLVQPVGSPLSLECTVEGTSNPNLYWYRQAAGRGLQLLFYSVGIGQISSEVPQNLSASRPQDRQFILSSKKLLLSDSGFYLCAWRAGWSYEQYFGPGTRLTVT.